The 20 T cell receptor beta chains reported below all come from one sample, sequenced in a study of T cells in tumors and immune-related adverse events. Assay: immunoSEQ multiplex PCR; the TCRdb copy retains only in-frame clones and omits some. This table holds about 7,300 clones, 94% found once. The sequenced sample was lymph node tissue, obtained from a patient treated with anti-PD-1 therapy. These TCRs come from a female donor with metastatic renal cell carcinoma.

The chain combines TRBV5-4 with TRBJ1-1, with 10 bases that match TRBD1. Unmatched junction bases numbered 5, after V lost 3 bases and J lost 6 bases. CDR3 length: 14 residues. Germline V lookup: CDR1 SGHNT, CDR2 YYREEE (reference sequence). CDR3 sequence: CASSSGTGVAEAFF. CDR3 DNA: TGTGCCAGCAGCTCCGGGACAGGGGTTGCTGAAGCTTTCTTT. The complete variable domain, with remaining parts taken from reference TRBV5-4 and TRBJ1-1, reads ETGVTQSPTHLIKTRGQQVTLRCSSQSGHNTVSWYQQALGQGPQFIFQYYREEENGRGNFPPRFSGLQFPNYSSELNVNALELDDSALYLCASSSGTGVAEAFFGQGTRLTVV.

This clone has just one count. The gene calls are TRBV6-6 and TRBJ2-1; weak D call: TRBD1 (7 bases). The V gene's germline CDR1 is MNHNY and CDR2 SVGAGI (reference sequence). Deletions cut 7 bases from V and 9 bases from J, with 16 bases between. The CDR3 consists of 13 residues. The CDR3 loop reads CASKNGQGGEQFF. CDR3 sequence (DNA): TGTGCCAGCAAAAATGGGCAGGGGGGTGAGCAGTTCTTC.

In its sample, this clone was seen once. The CDR3 here is CASSENPNYGYTF. The CDR3 bases are TGTGCCAGCAGCGAGAACCCGAACTATGGCTACACCTTC. This chain connects TRBV6-6 to TRBJ1-2, with no clear D. The germline CDR1 and CDR2 sequences are MNHNY and SVGAGI (reference sequence). The V end lost 6 bases, the J end lost 2 bases, and 10 bases lay between the germline ends. This CDR3 spans 13 amino acids.

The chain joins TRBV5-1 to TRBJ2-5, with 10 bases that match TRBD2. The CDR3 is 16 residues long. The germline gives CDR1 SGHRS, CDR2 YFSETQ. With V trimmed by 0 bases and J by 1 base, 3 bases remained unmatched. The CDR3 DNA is TGCGCCAGCAGCTTGGTGCTAGCGGGGGCCCAAGAGACCCAGTACTTC. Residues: CASSLVLAGAQETQYF. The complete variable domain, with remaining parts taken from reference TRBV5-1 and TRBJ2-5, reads KAGVTQTPRYLIKTRGQQVTLSCSPISGHRSVSWYQQTPGQGLQFLFEYFSETQRNKGNFPGRFSGRQFSNSRSEMNVSTLELGDSALYLCASSLVLAGAQETQYFGPGTRLLVL.

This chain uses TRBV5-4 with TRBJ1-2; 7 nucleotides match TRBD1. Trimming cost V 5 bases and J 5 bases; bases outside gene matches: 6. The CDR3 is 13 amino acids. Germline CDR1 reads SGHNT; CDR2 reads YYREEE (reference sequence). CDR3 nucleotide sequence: TGTGCCAGCAGATCAGACAGGGTGTATGGCTACACCTTC. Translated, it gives CASRSDRVYGYTF. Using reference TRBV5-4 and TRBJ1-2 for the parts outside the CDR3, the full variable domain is ETGVTQSPTHLIKTRGQQVTLRCSSQSGHNTVSWYQQALGQGPQFIFQYYREEENGRGNFPPRFSGLQFPNYSSELNVNALELDDSALYLCASRSDRVYGYTFGSGTRLTVV.

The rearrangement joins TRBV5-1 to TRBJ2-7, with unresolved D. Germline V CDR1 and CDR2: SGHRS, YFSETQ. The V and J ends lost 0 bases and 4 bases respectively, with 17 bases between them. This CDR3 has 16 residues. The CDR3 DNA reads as TGCGCCAGCAGCTTGGGCGCACAAAGGGCAGCGTACGAGCAGTACTTC. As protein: CASSLGAQRAAYEQYF.

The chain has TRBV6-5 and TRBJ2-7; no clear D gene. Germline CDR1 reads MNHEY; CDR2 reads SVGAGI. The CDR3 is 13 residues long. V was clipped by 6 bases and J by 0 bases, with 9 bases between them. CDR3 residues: CASRMTHSYEQYF. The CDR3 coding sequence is TGTGCCAGCAGGATGACTCACTCCTACGAGCAGTACTTC.

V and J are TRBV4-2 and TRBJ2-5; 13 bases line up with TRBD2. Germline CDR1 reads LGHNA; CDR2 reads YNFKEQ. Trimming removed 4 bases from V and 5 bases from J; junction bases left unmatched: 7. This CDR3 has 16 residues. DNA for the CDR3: TGTGCCAGCAGCCTCAATGGACTAGCGGGGGTTGAGACCCAGTACTTC. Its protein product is CASSLNGLAGVETQYF.

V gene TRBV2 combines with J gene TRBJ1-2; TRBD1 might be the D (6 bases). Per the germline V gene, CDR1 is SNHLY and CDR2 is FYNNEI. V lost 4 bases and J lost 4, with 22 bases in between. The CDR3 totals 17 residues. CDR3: CASSVSAGEVSVYGYTF. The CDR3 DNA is TGTGCCAGCAGTGTTTCGGCAGGGGAGGTCTCGGTCTATGGCTACACCTTC.

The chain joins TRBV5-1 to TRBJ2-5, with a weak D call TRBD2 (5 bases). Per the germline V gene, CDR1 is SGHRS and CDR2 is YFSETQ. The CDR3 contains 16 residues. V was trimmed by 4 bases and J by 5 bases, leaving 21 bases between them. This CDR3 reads CASSPEGRVRIETQYF. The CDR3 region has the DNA TGCGCCAGCAGCCCCGAGGGAAGGGTTAGGATTGAGACCCAGTACTTC. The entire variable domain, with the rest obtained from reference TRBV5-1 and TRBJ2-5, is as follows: KAGVTQTPRYLIKTRGQQVTLSCSPISGHRSVSWYQQTPGQGLQFLFEYFSETQRNKGNFPGRFSGRQFSNSRSEMNVSTLELGDSALYLCASSPEGRVRIETQYFGPGTRLLVL.

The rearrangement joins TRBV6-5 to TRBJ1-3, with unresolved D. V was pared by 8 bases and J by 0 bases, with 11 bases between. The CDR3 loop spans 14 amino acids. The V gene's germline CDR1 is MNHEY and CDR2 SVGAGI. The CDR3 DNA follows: TGTGCCAGCGGTGCAGTATCCTCTGGAAACACCATATATTTT. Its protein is CASGAVSSGNTIYF.

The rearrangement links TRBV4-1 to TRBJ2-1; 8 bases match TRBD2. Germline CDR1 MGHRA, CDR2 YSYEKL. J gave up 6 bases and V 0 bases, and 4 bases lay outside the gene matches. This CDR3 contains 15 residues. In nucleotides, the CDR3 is TGCGCCAGCAGCCAAGAAGGCGGGAGGATCAATGAGCAGTTCTTC. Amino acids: CASSQEGGRINEQFF.

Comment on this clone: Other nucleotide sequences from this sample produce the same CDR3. The CDR3 loop reads CASSFLPAGVYEQYF. CDR3 nucleotides: TGTGCCAGCAGTTTCCTCCCGGCAGGGGTTTACGAGCAGTACTTC. This rearrangement joins TRBV28 to TRBJ2-7, with D perhaps matching TRBD1 (6 bases). V lost 3 bases and J 4 bases, leaving 16 bases between the germline ends. The CDR3 is made up of 15 amino acids. Germline-derived CDR1 and CDR2 are MDHEN and SYDVKM.

The chain's CDR3 is CASSFYRDTDTQYF. The CDR3, as DNA: TGTGCCAGCAGCTTTTATCGTGACACAGATACGCAGTATTTT. The chain is built from TRBV7-9 and TRBJ2-3; D ambiguous. Trimming removed 3 bases at V and 2 bases at J, with 9 bases between. CDR3 length: 14 amino acids. The germline gives CDR1 SEHNR, CDR2 FQNEAQ (reference sequence).

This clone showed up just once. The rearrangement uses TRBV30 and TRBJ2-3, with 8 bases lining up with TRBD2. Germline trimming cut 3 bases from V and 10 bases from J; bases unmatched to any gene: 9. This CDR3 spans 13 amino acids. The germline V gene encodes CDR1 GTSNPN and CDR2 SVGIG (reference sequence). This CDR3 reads CAWRPPGGQAQYF. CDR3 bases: TGTGCCTGGAGGCCACCGGGAGGGCAGGCGCAGTATTTT.

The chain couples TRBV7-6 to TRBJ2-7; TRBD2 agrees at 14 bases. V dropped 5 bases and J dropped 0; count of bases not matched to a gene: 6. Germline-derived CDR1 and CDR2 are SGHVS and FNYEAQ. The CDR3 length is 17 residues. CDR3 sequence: CASSHGLAGGSSYEQYF. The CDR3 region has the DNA TGTGCCAGCAGCCATGGACTAGCGGGAGGTAGCTCCTACGAGCAGTACTTC.

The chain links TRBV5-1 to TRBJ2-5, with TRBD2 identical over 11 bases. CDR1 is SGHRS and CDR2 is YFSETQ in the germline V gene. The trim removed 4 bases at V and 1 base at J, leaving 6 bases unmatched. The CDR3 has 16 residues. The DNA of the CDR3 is TGCGCCAGCAGCGGTGGGACTAGCGGCCCCCAAGAGACCCAGTACTTC. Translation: CASSGGTSGPQETQYF.

This chain's CDR3 is CASSLSGGAFTNEKLFF. DNA for the CDR3: TGTGCCAGCAGCCTTTCCGGGGGCGCTTTCACTAATGAAAAACTGTTTTTT. The chain employs TRBV7-8 and TRBJ1-4, with D tentatively TRBD1 (6 bases). The germline V and J ends were trimmed by 5 bases and 2 bases, with 18 bases remaining between them. The germline gives CDR1 SGHVS, CDR2 FQNEAQ. CDR3 size: 17 residues.

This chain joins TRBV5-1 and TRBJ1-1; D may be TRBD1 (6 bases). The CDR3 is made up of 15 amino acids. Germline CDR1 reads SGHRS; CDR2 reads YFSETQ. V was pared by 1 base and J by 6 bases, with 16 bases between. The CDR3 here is CASSLSPQGFPEAFF. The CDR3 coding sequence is TGCGCCAGCAGCTTGAGCCCCCAGGGGTTCCCTGAAGCTTTCTTT.

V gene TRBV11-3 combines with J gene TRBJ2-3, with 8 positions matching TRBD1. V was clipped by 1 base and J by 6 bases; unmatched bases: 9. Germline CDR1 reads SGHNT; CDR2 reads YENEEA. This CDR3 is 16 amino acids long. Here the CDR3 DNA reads TGTGCCAGCAGCTTAGGTTCAGGGGGCCCTTTTGATACGCAGTATTTT. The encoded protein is CASSLGSGGPFDTQYF.